The following is a T cell receptor (beta chain) sequence with its context. The data belong to a study of blood T cell repertoires in COVID-19. Study-level background: Some COVID-19 samples were acute and others convalescent; all came from the United States, Italy and Spain. PBMCs, B-cell-depleted T cells, or T cells were the source of the cDNA or gDNA that made up the material.

Original processing notes: The authors estimated nucleated cell counts from reference gene primer amplification. Libraries were prepared by immunoSEQ multiplex PCR; TCRdb keeps only in-frame clonotypes and omits some of them. V, J and clone size reflect that table, while D and trimming were determined from the DNA. Found here are around 230,000 clones, 85% to 90% of them singletons; the top ten hold roughly 12%. Germline loops: CDR1 SGDLS, CDR2 YYNGEE. The CDR3 consists of 14 residues. Losses at the gene ends were 7 bases for V and 5 bases for J; bases not matched to a gene: 6. Patients at the Seattle site were enrolled during active infection and followed longitudinally.

J is TRBJ1-4 and V is TRBV9, with TRBD1 matching 9 bases. Input material: peripheral blood. The receptor was isolated from a man between 45 and 60 years old with COVID-19, enrolled during active disease. DNA for the CDR3: TGTGCCAGCGCCCAAGGGACAGGGAATGAAAAACTGTTTTTT. It translates to CASAQGTGNEKLFF.